This paragraph covers one TCR beta chain sequence. Its matching antigen is unknown. The CDR3 is made up of 14 amino acids. Germline V CDR1 and CDR2: MNHEY, SMNVEV (reference sequence). V was trimmed by 2 bases and J by 6 bases, leaving 14 bases between them. Clones were read by immunoSEQ multiplex PCR, and TCRdb kept only the in-frame ones, dropping some. The sample shows over 400,000 clones, 90% of them seen only once. These data are taken from a study of Ad26.COV2.S vaccination and SARS-CoV-2 variants. Treatment meaning: some 20 received Ad26.COV2.S at low or high dose, single or two shots; several received placebo; per-sample allocation not given. Sampling took place 63 days after the first vaccine or placebo injection. The individual, an adult aged 18-55 years, was a donor in Boston. Its platform was an Ad26 vector, and its expressed antigen was Wuhan-strain SARS-CoV-2 spike. The study's findings and limits: Similar non-spike TCR breadth was observed in recipients of vaccine and of placebo. Analyses of TCR breadth and depth may have underestimated total T cell responses.

This specimen was peripheral blood, taken in a trial of Ad26.COV2.S vaccine versus placebo. The sequence was obtained from a person aged 18-60 years who received the Ad26.COV2.S COVID-19 vaccine or a placebo. This chain joins TRBV27 and TRBJ2-7; D not resolved. The CDR3 protein is CASSLVSPPIEQYF. The CDR3 DNA reads as TGTGCCAGCAGTTTAGTTAGTCCGCCCATCGAGCAGTACTTC.